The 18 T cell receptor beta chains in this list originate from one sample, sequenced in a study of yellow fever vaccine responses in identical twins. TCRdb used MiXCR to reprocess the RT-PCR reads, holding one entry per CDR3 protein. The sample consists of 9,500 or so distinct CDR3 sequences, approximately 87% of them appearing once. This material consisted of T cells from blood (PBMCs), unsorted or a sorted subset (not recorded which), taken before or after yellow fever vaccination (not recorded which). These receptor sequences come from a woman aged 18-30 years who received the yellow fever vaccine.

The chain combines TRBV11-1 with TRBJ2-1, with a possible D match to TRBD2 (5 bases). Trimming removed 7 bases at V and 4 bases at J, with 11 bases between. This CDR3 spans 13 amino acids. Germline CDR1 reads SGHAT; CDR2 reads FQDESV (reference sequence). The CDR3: CASTLGSYNEQFF. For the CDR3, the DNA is TGTGCCAGCACCCTAGGGAGTTACAATGAGCAGTTCTTC.

The CDR3 sequence: CASSFGLTGELFF. CDR3 DNA sequence: TGTGCCAGCAGTTTTGGGCTCACCGGGGAGCTGTTTTTT. The gene calls are TRBV12-3 or TRBV12-4 and TRBJ2-2; unclear D gene. Trimming took off 3 bases at V and 4 bases at J, with 6 bases between the two ends. This CDR3 spans 13 amino acids.

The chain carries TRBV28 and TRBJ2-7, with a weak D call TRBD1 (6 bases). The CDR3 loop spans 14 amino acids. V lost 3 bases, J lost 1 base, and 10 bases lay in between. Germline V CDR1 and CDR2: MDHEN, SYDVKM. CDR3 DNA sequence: TGTGCCAGCAGTTTCCGGGACACGTCCTACGAGCAGTACGTC. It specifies CASSFRDTSYEQYV.

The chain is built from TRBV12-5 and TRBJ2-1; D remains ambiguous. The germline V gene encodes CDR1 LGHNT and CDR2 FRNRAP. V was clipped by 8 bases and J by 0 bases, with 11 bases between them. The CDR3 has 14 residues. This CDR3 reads CASTPGSSYNEQFF. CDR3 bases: TGTGCTAGTACGCCGGGCAGCTCCTACAATGAGCAGTTCTTC.

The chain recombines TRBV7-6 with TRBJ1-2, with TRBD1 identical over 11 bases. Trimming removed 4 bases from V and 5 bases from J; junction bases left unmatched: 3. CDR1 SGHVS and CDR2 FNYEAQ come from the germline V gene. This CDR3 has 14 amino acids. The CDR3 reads CASSCGTGGYGYTF. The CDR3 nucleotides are TGTGCCAGCAGCTGCGGGACAGGGGGTTATGGCTACACCTTC.

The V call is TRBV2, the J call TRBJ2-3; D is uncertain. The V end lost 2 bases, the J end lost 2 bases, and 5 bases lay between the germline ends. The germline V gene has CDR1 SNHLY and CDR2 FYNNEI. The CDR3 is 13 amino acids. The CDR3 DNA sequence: TGTGCCAGCAGTGAACAGGTCACAGATACGCAGTATTTT. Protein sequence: CASSEQVTDTQYF.

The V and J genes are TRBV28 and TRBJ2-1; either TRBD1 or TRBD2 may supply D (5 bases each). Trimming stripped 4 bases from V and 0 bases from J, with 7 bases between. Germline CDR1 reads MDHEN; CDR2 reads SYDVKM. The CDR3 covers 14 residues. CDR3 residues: CASSWGSSYNEQFF. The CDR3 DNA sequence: TGTGCCAGCAGTTGGGGGAGCTCCTACAATGAGCAGTTCTTC.

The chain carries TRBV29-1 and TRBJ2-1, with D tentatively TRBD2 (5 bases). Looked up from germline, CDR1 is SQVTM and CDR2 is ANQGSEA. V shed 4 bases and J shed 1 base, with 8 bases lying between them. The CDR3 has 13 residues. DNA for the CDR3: TGCAGCGTTGTTAGCGAATCCTACAATGAGCAGTTCTTC. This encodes CSVVSESYNEQFF.

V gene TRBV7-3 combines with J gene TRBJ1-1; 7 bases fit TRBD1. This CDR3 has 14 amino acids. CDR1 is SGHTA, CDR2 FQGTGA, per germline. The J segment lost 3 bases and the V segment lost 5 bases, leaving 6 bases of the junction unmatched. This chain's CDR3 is CASSPWTGDTEAFF. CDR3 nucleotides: TGTGCCAGCAGCCCCTGGACAGGAGACACTGAAGCTTTCTTT.

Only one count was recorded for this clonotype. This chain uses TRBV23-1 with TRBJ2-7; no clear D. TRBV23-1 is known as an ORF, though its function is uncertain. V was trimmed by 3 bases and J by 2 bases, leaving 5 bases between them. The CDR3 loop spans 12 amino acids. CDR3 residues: CASSHYTYEQYV. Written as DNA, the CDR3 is TGCGCCAGCAGTCATTACACCTACGAGCAGTACGTC.

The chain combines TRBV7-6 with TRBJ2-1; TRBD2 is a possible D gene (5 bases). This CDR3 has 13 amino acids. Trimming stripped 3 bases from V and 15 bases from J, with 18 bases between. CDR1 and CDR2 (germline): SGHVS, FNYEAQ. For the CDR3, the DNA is TGTGCCAGCAGCTTGGAATCGGGGAGCTATCGGTTCTTC. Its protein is CASSLESGSYRFF.

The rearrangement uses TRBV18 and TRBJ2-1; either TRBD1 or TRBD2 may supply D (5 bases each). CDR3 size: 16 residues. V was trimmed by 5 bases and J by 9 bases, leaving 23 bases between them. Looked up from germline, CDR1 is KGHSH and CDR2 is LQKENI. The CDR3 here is CASSRTPRSGHSEQFF. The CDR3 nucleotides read TGTGCCAGCTCAAGGACCCCTCGTTCGGGGCACTCTGAGCAGTTCTTC.

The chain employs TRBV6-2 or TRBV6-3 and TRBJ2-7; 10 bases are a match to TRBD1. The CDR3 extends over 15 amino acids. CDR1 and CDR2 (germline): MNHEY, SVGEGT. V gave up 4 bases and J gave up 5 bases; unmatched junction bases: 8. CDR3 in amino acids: CASSSSGTGAHEQYV. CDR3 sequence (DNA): TGTGCCAGCAGTTCCTCCGGGACAGGGGCGCACGAGCAGTACGTC.

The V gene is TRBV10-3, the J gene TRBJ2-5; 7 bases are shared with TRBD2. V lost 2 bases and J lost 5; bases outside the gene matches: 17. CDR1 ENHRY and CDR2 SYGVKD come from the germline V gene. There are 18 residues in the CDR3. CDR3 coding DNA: TGTGCCATCAGTGAGGAACTAGCGACGAGTGGGGTTAACGAGACCCAGTACTTC. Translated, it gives CAISEELATSGVNETQYF.

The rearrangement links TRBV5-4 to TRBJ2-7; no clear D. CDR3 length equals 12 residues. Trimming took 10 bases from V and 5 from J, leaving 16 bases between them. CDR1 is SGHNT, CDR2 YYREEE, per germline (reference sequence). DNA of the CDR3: TGTGCCTTCACGGGCACGCGTCACGAGCAGTACGTC. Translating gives CAFTGTRHEQYV.

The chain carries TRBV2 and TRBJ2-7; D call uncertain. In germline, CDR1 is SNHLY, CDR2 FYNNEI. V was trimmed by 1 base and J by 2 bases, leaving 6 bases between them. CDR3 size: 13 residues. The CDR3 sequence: CASSEVVTYEQYF. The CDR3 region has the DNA TGTGCCAGCAGTGAAGTAGTGACCTACGAGCAGTACTTC.

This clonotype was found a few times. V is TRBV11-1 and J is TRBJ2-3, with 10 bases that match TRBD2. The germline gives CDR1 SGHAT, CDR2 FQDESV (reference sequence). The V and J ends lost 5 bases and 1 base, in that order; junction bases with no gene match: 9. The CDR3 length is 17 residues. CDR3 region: CASSLQSGTSGTDTQYF. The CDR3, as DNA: TGTGCCAGCAGCCTCCAATCCGGGACTAGCGGCACAGATACGCAGTATTTT. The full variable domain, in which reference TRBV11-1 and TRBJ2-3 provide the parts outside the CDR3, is EAEVAQSPRYKITEKSQAVAFWCDPISGHATLYWYRQILGQGPELLVQFQDESVVDDSQLPKDRFSAERLKGVDSTLKIQPAELGDSAMYLCASSLQSGTSGTDTQYFGPGTRLTVL.

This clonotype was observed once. The CDR3 DNA is TGTGCCACCTACCCGCCCGCCCCCGGCTACACCTTC. Encoded protein: CATYPPAPGYTF. The chain couples TRBV11-1 to TRBJ1-2; no firm D call. The CDR3 runs to 12 residues. The V gene's germline CDR1 is SGHAT and CDR2 FQDESV (reference sequence). Trimming stripped 10 bases from V and 8 bases from J, with 17 bases between.